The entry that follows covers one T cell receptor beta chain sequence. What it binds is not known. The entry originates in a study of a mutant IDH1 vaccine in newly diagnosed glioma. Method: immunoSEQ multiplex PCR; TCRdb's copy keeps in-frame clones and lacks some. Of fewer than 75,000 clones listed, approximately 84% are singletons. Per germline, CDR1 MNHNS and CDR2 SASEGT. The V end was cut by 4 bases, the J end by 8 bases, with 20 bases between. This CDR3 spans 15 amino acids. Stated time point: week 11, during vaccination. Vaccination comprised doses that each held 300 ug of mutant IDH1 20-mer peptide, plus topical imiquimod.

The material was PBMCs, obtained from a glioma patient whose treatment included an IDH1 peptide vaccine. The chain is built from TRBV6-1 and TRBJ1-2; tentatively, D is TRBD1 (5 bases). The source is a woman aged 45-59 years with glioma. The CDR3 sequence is CASSGDQYDGGGYTF. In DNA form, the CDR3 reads TGTGCCAGCAGTGGGGACCAATATGATGGAGGCGGCTACACCTTC.